This T cell receptor beta chain was obtained from a study of cytomegalovirus exposure and HLA in healthy donors. Germline-derived CDR1 and CDR2 are SGHAT and FQNNGV. V lost 4 bases to trimming and J lost 0 bases, with 10 bases between them. This CDR3 has 15 residues. PCR was performed using 60 Vbeta and 13 Jbeta primers. Produced via immunoSEQ multiplex PCR; TCRdb's table is partial and in-frame only. The sample yields some 110,000 clones, around 74% seen once. This chain links TRBV11-2 with TRBJ2-1, with a weak D call TRBD2 (5 bases). Sequencing was carried out using PBMCs. This clonotype was obtained from a young man in good health and CMV-seropositive. The CDR3 loop is CASSYPGSSYNEQFF. The CDR3 region has the DNA TGTGCCAGCAGCTACCCGGGGAGCTCCTACAATGAGCAGTTCTTC.